This passage covers 5 T cell receptor beta chains from one sample sequenced in a study of OX40 agonist ivuxolimab in advanced cancers. Sequencing used immunoSEQ multiplex PCR; TCRdb keeps in-frame clones, though not all of them. In the table there are about 50,000 clones, roughly 84% of which are singletons. Sequenced material: CD4+ or CD8+ T cells sorted from blood, taken in a trial of the OX40 agonist ivuxolimab. These TCRs come from an adult with an advanced solid tumor such as melanoma, head and neck, liver or kidney cancer.

V is TRBV6-5 and J is TRBJ2-1, with a possible D match to TRBD1 (6 bases). The CDR3 runs to 15 residues. The V gene lost 0 bases and the J gene lost 1 base, with 7 bases spanning the gap. Germline lookup yields CDR1 MNHEY and CDR2 SVGAGI. The CDR3: CASSYSQGSYNEQFF. DNA of the CDR3: TGTGCCAGCAGTTACTCACAGGGTTCCTACAATGAGCAGTTCTTC.

V is TRBV6-5 and J is TRBJ2-1; the D is unclear. This CDR3 spans 12 amino acids. The germline V gene has CDR1 MNHEY and CDR2 SVGAGI. V was shortened by 4 bases and J by 8 bases, with 9 bases between the two germline ends. In DNA, the CDR3 is TGTGCCAGCAGTTCCACCAGCCATGAGCAGTTCTTC. Protein sequence: CASSSTSHEQFF.

The chain links TRBV25-1 to TRBJ1-1; tentatively, D is TRBD1 (6 bases). The CDR3 sequence is 15 residues long. Germline lookup yields CDR1 MGHDK and CDR2 SYGVNS. Trimming removed 6 bases at V and 4 bases at J, with 18 bases between. This CDR3 reads CASRSVLQGGTEAFF. The CDR3 DNA reads TGTGCCAGCAGATCAGTTTTACAGGGTGGCACTGAAGCTTTCTTT.

A few counts support this clone. This chain connects TRBV4-1 to TRBJ1-2; 10 bases map to TRBD1. Germline V gene data show CDR1 as MGHRA and CDR2 as YSYEKL. CDR3 length: 21 residues. V lost 4 bases, J lost 7 bases, and 27 bases stayed unmatched. The CDR3 nucleotides read TGCGCCAGCAGCCTAACCCGCTTGGTGGGGACAGGGGTTATACTGGGAAGTGGCTACACCTTC. It yields the protein CASSLTRLVGTGVILGSGYTF.

The chain couples TRBV5-6 to TRBJ1-1; D not certain. The length of the CDR3 is 14 residues. Per germline, CDR1 SGHDT and CDR2 YYEEEE. Trimming stripped 4 bases from V and 1 base from J, with 11 bases between. The CDR3 loop reads CASSPPHPNTEAFF. The CDR3 DNA follows: TGTGCCAGCAGCCCCCCGCATCCGAACACTGAAGCTTTCTTT.